The rows below give T cell receptor beta chains drawn from one sample of a study of metastatic and nonmetastatic thyroid tumors. With MiXCR, TCRdb reprocessed the PCR reads. The data show tens of thousands of clones, over 9.5% seen once. The sample comprised blood. The receptor set was obtained from a female donor with papillary thyroid cancer or a benign thyroid nodule (not recorded which). Some clones in this sample may be carry-over from other donors' samples. CDR3s include the opening cysteine and the closing phenylalanine or tryptophan. A D gene is named only where the DNA matches it firmly. Expanded clones are given a class, and other clones once, few, many or no size at all.

d_gene	v_gene	abundance	j_gene	len	CDR3aa	CDR3nt
-	TRBV6-6	-	TRBJ1-6	15	CAISYSGVTNSPLHF	TGTGCCATCAGTTACTCTGGGGTAACTAATTCACCCCTCCACTTT
TRBD1	TRBV27	many	TRBJ2-6	16	CASSLGTGTGANVLTF	TGTGCCAGCAGTTTAGGGACAGGGACTGGGGCCAACGTCCTGACTTTC
TRBD1	TRBV6-6	many	TRBJ1-2	14	CASSYRDRVDGYTF	TGTGCCAGCAGTTACAGGGACAGGGTTGATGGCTACACCTTC
-	TRBV12-3/TRBV12-4	many	TRBJ1-4	13	CASRPGSNEKLFF	TGTGCCAGCAGGCCGGGAAGTAATGAAAAACTGTTTTTT
-	TRBV28	few	TRBJ2-7	12	CASTQTGSEQYF	TGTGCCAGCACTCAAACGGGGTCCGAGCAGTACTTC
-	TRBV3-1	many	TRBJ2-6	15	CASSRVGSGANVLTF	TGTGCCAGCAGTAGGGTGGGGTCTGGGGCCAACGTCCTGACTTTC
TRBD1	TRBV28	many	TRBJ2-3	15	CASSPGTGPTDTQYF	TGTGCCAGCAGCCCCGGGACAGGGCCCACAGATACGCAGTATTTT
TRBD1	TRBV4-1	many	TRBJ1-5	15	CASSQEQGAGQPQHF	TGCGCCAGCAGCCAAGAACAGGGGGCGGGGCAGCCCCAGCATTTT
TRBD1	TRBV6-1	medium-sized	TRBJ1-5	14	CASSEGDSHQPQHF	TGTGCCAGCAGTGAAGGGGACAGCCATCAGCCCCAGCATTTT
-	TRBV7-9	many	TRBJ1-2	11	CASSRTDFYTF	TGTGCCAGCAGCAGGACAGACTTCTACACCTTC
-	TRBV7-2	many	TRBJ1-2	12	CASSFRQNGYTF	TGTGCCAGCAGCTTCCGACAGAATGGCTACACCTTC
-	TRBV5-1	many	TRBJ2-1	16	CASSLLDSSSYNEQFF	TGCGCCAGCAGCTTGCTCGACAGTAGCTCCTACAATGAGCAGTTCTTC
-	TRBV10-1	many	TRBJ1-1	18	CASSESTRQVGRGTEAFF	TGCGCCAGCAGTGAGTCAACCAGGCAAGTCGGCAGGGGCACTGAAGCTTTCTTT
-	TRBV12-3/TRBV12-4	many	TRBJ2-1	15	CASRIENRASHEQFF	TGTGCCAGCAGAATAGAAAACCGGGCCTCTCATGAGCAGTTCTTC
-	TRBV12-3/TRBV12-4	many	TRBJ1-1	14	CATRQISPGNEAFF	TGTGCCACCAGACAAATCTCGCCCGGAAATGAAGCTTTCTTT
-	TRBV28	-	TRBJ2-7	14	CASSLGGHGYEQYF	TGTGCCAGCAGTTTAGGGGGGCACGGGTACGAGCAGTACTTC
TRBD1	TRBV6-1	-	TRBJ1-5	17	CARSPDRGQGPGQPQHF	TGTGCCAGATCACCCGACAGGGGACAGGGCCCTGGCCAGCCCCAGCATTTT
-	TRBV7-2	many	TRBJ2-5	15	CASSPRRGAWETQYF	TGTGCCAGCAGCCCCCGTAGGGGAGCCTGGGAGACCCAGTACTTC
-	TRBV20-1	many	TRBJ1-2	10	CSADYYGYTF	TGCAGTGCCGATTACTATGGCTACACCTTC
TRBD1	TRBV7-2	-	TRBJ2-5	14	CASRSRDRQETQYF	TGTGCCAGCAGGTCACGGGACAGGCAAGAGACCCAGTACTTC
TRBD2	TRBV6-1	few	TRBJ2-1	15	CASSRLAGAYNEQFF	TGTGCCAGCAGCCGGTTAGCGGGAGCCTACAATGAGCAGTTCTTC
TRBD1	TRBV4-1	many	TRBJ1-2	15	CASSPPSGGGWGYTF	TGCGCCAGCAGCCCACCATCCGGAGGGGGCTGGGGCTACACCTTC
-	TRBV3-1	many	TRBJ2-7	11	CASSQSDEQYF	TGTGCCAGCAGCCAATCTGACGAGCAGTACTTC
-	TRBV6-1	many	TRBJ1-1	14	CASSEQGLNTEAFF	TGTGCCAGCAGTGAACAGGGACTGAACACTGAAGCTTTCTTT
-	TRBV28	medium-sized	TRBJ2-7	14	CASRLLNDRIEQYF	TGTGCCAGCCGCCTACTGAACGATAGGATCGAGCAGTACTTC
-	TRBV28	many	TRBJ2-6	15	CASSSLKSGANVLTF	TGTGCCAGCAGCTCCTTAAAGAGCGGGGCCAACGTCCTGACTTTC